These 13 T cell receptor beta chains were sequenced from one sample in a study of T cell repertoires in aging, cancer and after chemotherapy. TCR beta rearrangements were amplified from peripheral blood genomic DNA. TRB rearrangements spanning V, D and J were amplified using mixed TRB-A/B primers. TCRdb re-called the multiplex PCR reads with MiXCR, one entry per CDR3 protein. The sample yields 9,500 to 15,000 distinct CDR3 sequences, roughly 32% seen once. The sequencing input was blood. These receptors all come from a human donor in good health. The donor label of this sample is uncertain.

In this sample, this clonotype is medium-sized (0.01 to 0.1%). The chain combines TRBV6-5 with TRBJ1-2; maybe TRBD1 (6 bases). The CDR3 consists of 14 residues. V was cut by 6 bases and J by 2 bases, with 13 bases left in between. Germline V gives CDR1 MNHEY, CDR2 SVGAGI. This CDR3 reads CASRNEQGNYGYTF. The CDR3 nucleotides read TGTGCCAGCAGGAACGAACAGGGCAACTATGGCTACACCTTC.

The CDR3 is CASSHSYTDTQYF. CDR3 nucleotide sequence: TGTGCCAGCAGTCATAGTTACACAGATACGCAGTATTTT. V usage is TRBV27 and J usage is TRBJ2-3; D gene ambiguous. The CDR3 covers 13 residues. Trimming removed 5 bases from V and 2 bases from J, with 8 bases in between. The germline gives CDR1 MNHEY, CDR2 SMNVEV (reference sequence).

By its share, this clonotype is medium-sized. The gene calls are TRBV15 and TRBJ2-2; the D gene is possibly TRBD1 (5 bases). The CDR3 contains 14 residues. V shed 0 bases and J shed 4 bases, with 6 bases lying between them. CDR1 is LNHNV, CDR2 YYDKDF, per germline (reference sequence). DNA of the CDR3: TGTGCCACCAGCAGAGAAGGGGCCACCGGGGAGCTGTTTTTT. Translated: CATSREGATGELFF.

This clonotype was detected only a few times. The V call is TRBV10-3, the J call TRBJ2-3; 9 bases fit TRBD2. The CDR3 loop spans 15 amino acids. Losses at the gene ends were 5 bases for V and 4 bases for J; bases not matched to a gene: 7. Germline CDR1 reads ENHRY; CDR2 reads SYGVKD. In DNA, the CDR3 is TGTGCCATCAGTAAGCGGGGGGAGAGGGCAGATACGCAGTATTTT. Translated: CAISKRGERADTQYF.

The gene calls are TRBV5-6 and TRBJ1-4, with D unclear. CDR3 size: 13 residues. V was shortened by 4 bases and J by 8 bases, with 12 bases between the two germline ends. Germline values: CDR1 SGHDT, CDR2 YYEEEE. The CDR3 DNA reads as TGTGCCAGCAGCACCCTGACTGAGGAAAAACTGTTTTTT. Translated: CASSTLTEEKLFF.

Of note for this clonotype: This may be a read error: a much more frequent sequence differs by one nucleotide. The chain uses TRBV19 and TRBJ2-6, with 10 bases matching TRBD1. Germline values: CDR1 LNHDA, CDR2 SQIVND (reference sequence). CDR3 length equals 17 residues. With V trimmed by 2 bases and J by 2 bases, 3 bases remained unmatched. For the CDR3, the DNA is TGTGCCAGTAGTATAACGGACAGGGGGACTGGGGCCAACGTCCTGACTTTC. Translating gives CASSITDRGTGANVLTF.

By proportion, this clonotype is medium-sized. The rearrangement links TRBV13 to TRBJ2-7; TRBD2 aligns across 7 bases. CDR3 length equals 14 residues. Looked up from germline, CDR1 is PRHDT and CDR2 is FYEKMQ (reference sequence). V was pared by 1 base and J by 6 bases, with 6 bases of the junction left unmatched. CDR3 residues: CASSLERGSGEQYF. The CDR3 DNA is TGTGCCAGCAGCTTAGAGCGGGGATCGGGCGAGCAGTACTTC.

DNA for the CDR3: TGTGCCAGCAGCAAACCAAAAGTCAGGGGGAATGGCTACACCTTC. Translated: CASSKPKVRGNGYTF. This chain connects TRBV6-5 to TRBJ1-2; 7 nucleotides line up with TRBD1. CDR3 length: 15 amino acids. Looked up from germline, CDR1 is MNHEY and CDR2 is SVGAGI. Germline trimming cut 6 bases from V and 6 bases from J; bases unmatched to any gene: 13.

This chain connects TRBV7-6 to TRBJ2-5; 12 positions match TRBD2. CDR3 size: 16 residues. The germline V gene encodes CDR1 SGHVS and CDR2 FNYEAQ. Trimming cost V 5 bases and J 4 bases; bases outside gene matches: 8. In DNA, the CDR3 is TGTGCCAGCAGCGCCGGACTAGCGGGGTTAGGAGAGACCCAGTACTTC. As protein: CASSAGLAGLGETQYF.

Turning to this clonotype: Being one base from a much bigger clone, this may be a read error. V and J are TRBV29-1 and TRBJ2-3; 7 nucleotides line up with TRBD2. The germline V gene has CDR1 SQVTM and CDR2 ANQGSEA. This CDR3 comprises 13 residues. CDR3 coding DNA: TGCAGCGCCAGCGGGGACTACACATATACGCAGTATTTT. It yields the protein CSASGDYTYTQYF.

By its share, this clonotype is medium-sized. The chain uses TRBV6-2 or TRBV6-3 and TRBJ1-4, with D possibly being TRBD1 (5 bases). Germline lookup yields CDR1 MNHEY and CDR2 SVGEGT. The CDR3 has 14 residues. V lost 6 bases and J 5 bases, leaving 13 bases between the germline ends. The CDR3 is CASREGRLNEKLFF. The CDR3 DNA follows: TGTGCCAGCAGAGAGGGACGGTTAAATGAAAAACTGTTTTTT.

The chain links TRBV20-1 to TRBJ2-5; 7 nucleotides match TRBD2. This CDR3 is 15 amino acids long. V was clipped by 1 base and J by 5 bases; unmatched bases: 10. Per the germline V gene, CDR1 is DFQATT and CDR2 is SNEGSKA (reference sequence). In nucleotides, the CDR3 is TGCAGTGCTAGAGGTGGGGGGGACGCTTACGAGACCCAGTACTTC. Translating gives CSARGGGDAYETQYF.

This clonotype was counted a few times. The V call is TRBV18, the J call TRBJ1-2, with TRBD1 matching 9 bases. CDR1 KGHSH and CDR2 LQKENI come from the germline V gene. Germline trimming cut 2 bases from V and 6 bases from J; bases unmatched to any gene: 4. The CDR3 is 14 amino acids. The DNA for the CDR3 is TGTGCCAGCTCACCAATGGACAGGGGCAATGGCTACACCTTC. Its translation: CASSPMDRGNGYTF.